Listed below are T cell receptor beta chains from one sample, sequenced in a study of CD4 T cells in relation to SARS-CoV-2 and coronaviruses. Their antigens are not known. The assay was immunoSEQ multiplex PCR, and TCRdb's table has in-frame clones only and misses some. The table lists tens of thousands of clones, around two thirds of them singletons, with roughly 21% in the top ten. The sequencing input was CD4+ T cells from PBMCs, cultured in vitro. The receptor source for this set is a human donor in good health. CDR3s include the opening cysteine and the closing phenylalanine or tryptophan. D genes are given only for firm matches. Clone size appears in some rows only: once, few, many, or a class for an expanded clone.

V gene	CDR3 length	D gene	clone size	J gene	CDR3 protein	CDR3 DNA
TRBV19	14	TRBD2	NA	TRBJ2-5	CASSLAGGQETQYF	TGTGCCAGTAGTTTGGCGGGAGGGCAAGAGACCCAGTACTTC
TRBV3-1/TRBV3-2	18	NA	few	TRBJ1-2	CASRPVAGQGPGGYGYTF	TGTGCCAGCAGGCCAGTGGCGGGGCAGGGGCCGGGGGGCTATGGCTACACCTTC
TRBV5-1	15	NA	NA	TRBJ2-2	CASSLETVNTGELFF	TGCGCCAGCAGCTTAGAAACAGTGAACACCGGGGAGCTGTTTTTT
TRBV21-1	16	NA	NA	TRBJ1-1	CASSKRMGQSNTEAFF	TGTGCCAGCAGCAAAAGGATGGGGCAGTCGAACACTGAAGCTTTCTTT
TRBV3-1/TRBV3-2	12	NA	NA	TRBJ1-2	CASSRGNYGYTF	TGTGCCAGCAGCCGGGGAAACTATGGCTACACCTTC
TRBV7-9	14	NA	NA	TRBJ2-1	CASSFPGYYNEQFF	TGTGCCAGCAGTTTTCCGGGGTACTACAATGAGCAGTTCTTC
TRBV19	15	TRBD2	NA	TRBJ2-2	CASSGTSVYTGELFF	TGTGCCAGTAGCGGGACTAGCGTTTACACCGGGGAGCTGTTTTTT
TRBV7-8	14	TRBD1	NA	TRBJ1-5	CASSNPGTEQPQHF	TGTGCCAGCAGCAACCCAGGGACAGAACAGCCCCAGCATTTT
TRBV23-1	17	NA	NA	TRBJ2-7	CASSQGPGPPPPNEQYF	TGCGCCAGCAGCCAGGGGCCAGGGCCCCCCCCGCCAAACGAGCAGTACTTC
TRBV4-2	14	TRBD2	NA	TRBJ2-1	CASSPSTSPGGQFF	TGTGCCAGCAGCCCTTCGACTAGCCCCGGTGGGCAGTTCTTC
TRBV11-2	14	TRBD1	NA	TRBJ1-2	CASSSQGDDYGYTF	TGTGCCAGCAGCTCACAGGGGGATGACTATGGCTACACCTTC
TRBV7-9	17	TRBD2	NA	TRBJ2-1	CASSSGLAGGSYNEQFF	TGTGCCAGCAGCTCCGGACTAGCGGGAGGGTCCTACAATGAGCAGTTCTTC
TRBV7-2	14	NA	NA	TRBJ1-1	CASSSQSWNTEAFF	TGTGCCAGCAGCTCACAGAGCTGGAACACTGAAGCTTTCTTT
TRBV7-6	18	TRBD2	NA	TRBJ2-7	CASSLGHGLAGAQGEQYF	TGTGCCAGCAGCTTGGGTCACGGGCTAGCGGGGGCCCAGGGTGAGCAGTACTTC
TRBV11-3	14	NA	NA	TRBJ2-7	CASSLDQSAHEQYF	TGTGCCAGCAGCTTAGATCAGTCGGCTCACGAGCAGTACTTC
TRBV9	13	TRBD2	NA	TRBJ2-5	CASSPTSGVTQYF	TGTGCCAGCAGCCCGACTAGCGGGGTGACCCAGTACTTC
TRBV20-1	11	NA	few	TRBJ1-2	CSAEENYGYTF	TGCAGTGCAGAAGAAAACTATGGCTACACCTTC
TRBV5-1	13	TRBD1	NA	TRBJ1-2	CASSLQGDGGYTF	TGCGCCAGCAGCTTACAGGGGGACGGCGGCTACACCTTC
TRBV11-2	13	NA	NA	TRBJ1-2	CASSLLAGDGYTF	TGTGCCAGCAGCTTACTAGCAGGGGATGGCTACACCTTC
TRBV7-2	16	TRBD1	NA	TRBJ1-5	CASSPPGTGSNQPQHF	TGTGCCAGCAGCCCCCCGGGGACAGGGAGCAATCAGCCCCAGCATTTT
TRBV12-5	12	NA	NA	TRBJ1-3	CASGSAGNTIYF	TGTGCTAGTGGTTCTGCCGGAAACACCATATATTTT
TRBV9	14	NA	NA	TRBJ2-7	CASSPAGQFYEQYF	TGTGCCAGCAGCCCCGCAGGGCAGTTCTACGAGCAGTACTTC
TRBV4-3	13	TRBD1	once	TRBJ1-2	CASSQAGGFGYTF	TGCGCCAGCAGCCAAGCAGGGGGCTTTGGCTACACCTTC
TRBV2	15	NA	few	TRBJ2-7	CASTPRSSGSSEQYF	TGTGCCAGCACCCCGAGATCCAGCGGTAGTTCCGAGCAGTACTTC
TRBV5-4	16	TRBD1	NA	TRBJ1-4	CASSHRGQGTEEKLFF	TGTGCCAGCAGTCACCGGGGACAGGGAACGGAGGAAAAACTGTTTTTT
TRBV6-6	14	TRBD1	NA	TRBJ1-4	CASSWEGDSEKLFF	TGTGCCAGCAGTTGGGAGGGGGACAGTGAAAAACTGTTTTTT
TRBV3-1/TRBV3-2	14	NA	NA	TRBJ2-7	CASSHGFSSYEQYF	TGTGCCAGCAGCCACGGGTTTAGCTCCTACGAGCAGTACTTC
TRBV5-1	15	NA	NA	TRBJ2-3	CASSLAGYDTDTQYF	TGCGCCAGCAGCTTGGCGGGTTACGACACAGATACGCAGTATTTT